This T cell receptor beta chain was sequenced during a study of T-cell reconstitution after alpha-beta-depleted transplantation in children. Trimming stripped 0 bases from V and 7 bases from J, with 8 bases between. The CDR3 sequence is 13 residues long. Germline loops: CDR1 SGHDT, CDR2 YYEEEE. Preparation of the TCRbeta library involved a method that used unique molecular identifiers. Each CDR3 protein is one row after TCRdb ran MiXCR on the PCR reads. In the table there are about 1,000,000 distinct CDR3 sequences, 25% to 35% of which are singletons. This clonotype was counted between two and nine times.

The TCR originated in a boy in the first two years of life who had a stem cell transplant for SCID, so the T cells may come from the graft donor. V usage is TRBV5-6 and J usage is TRBJ2-1; maybe TRBD1 (5 bases). The input for sequencing was PBMCs, mostly from graft donor cells, taken 360 days after TCRalphabeta/CD19-depleted stem cell transplant. CDR3 in DNA: TGTGCCAGCAGCTTGGGGCCAGGGAATGAGCAGTTCTTC. It yields the protein CASSLGPGNEQFF.